This T cell receptor (beta chain) was obtained from a study of blood T cell repertoires in COVID-19. About the research overall: From T cells, B-cell-depleted T cells, or PBMCs came the material, which was cDNA or gDNA.

The sample holds one count of this clone. Individuals drawn from around 25 US areas were about 18 to 90 years old. A PCR-confirmed or clinician-diagnosed COVID-19 case had contacted exposed participants within 2 weeks of entry. Original analysis: Reference gene primer amplification gave nucleated cell count estimates. Generated by immunoSEQ multiplex PCR, the TCRdb table keeps only in-frame clones and is missing some. The V and J calls and clone size were taken over from that table, and D and trimming were inferred from the DNA. The table records around 250,000 clones, over 70% of them present only once. The sequence was collected from a woman aged 40 to 50 who had been exposed to COVID-19. The source material was PBMCs or T cells enriched from blood (not recorded which).

The CDR3 DNA sequence: TGTGCCAGCAGTTACCGGACACCTAGTCGTGAAAAACTGTTTTTT. Residues: CASSYRTPSREKLFF. The chain joins TRBV6-5 to TRBJ1-4; D is perhaps TRBD1 (5 bases). Germline CDR1 and CDR2: MNHEY and SVGAGI. The CDR3 is made up of 15 amino acids. Trimming stripped 2 bases from V and 7 bases from J, with 14 bases between.